A selection of T cell receptor beta chains follows, all from one sample in a study of T cells after yellow fever vaccination. TCRdb called the 5' RACE reads again in MiXCR, with one record for every CDR3 protein. The table lists 250,000 to 300,000 distinct CDR3 sequences, roughly 5% of them singletons, with roughly 3% in the top ten. The specimen comprised CD4+ T cells sorted from PBMCs, sampled on the day of the yellow fever booster vaccination. These receptors were obtained from a man between 18 and 35 years old who received the YFV17D yellow fever vaccine. Both conserved end residues are part of each CDR3. A D gene is named only where the DNA matches it firmly. Clone size, where shown, is once, few, many, or a class for clones that have expanded.

d_call	v_call	j_call	clone_size	cdr3_aa	cdr3_nt
NA	TRBV7-2	TRBJ2-3	few	CASSPMYRGSPAQRTDTQYF	TGTGCCAGCAGCCCAATGTACCGGGGTAGCCCGGCTCAAAGGACAGATACGCAGTATTTT
NA	TRBV24-1	TRBJ2-3	many	CATKRQGPRGAQYF	TGTGCCACTAAAAGACAGGGCCCCAGGGGGGCGCAGTATTTT
NA	TRBV4-2	TRBJ1-5	few	CASSPASGPNQPQHF	TGTGCCAGCAGCCCGGCCAGTGGCCCCAATCAGCCCCAGCATTTT
NA	TRBV6-6	TRBJ1-4	NA	CASNPQGQYNEKLFF	TGTGCCAGCAACCCCCAAGGACAGTACAATGAAAAACTGTTTTTT
NA	TRBV7-2	TRBJ1-1	many	CASSFEQRNTEAFF	TGTGCCAGCAGCTTTGAACAGAGGAACACTGAAGCTTTCTTT
TRBD2	TRBV9	TRBJ2-1	NA	CASSPRTSLLNEQFF	TGTGCCAGCAGCCCCCGGACTAGCCTCCTCAATGAGCAGTTCTTC
NA	TRBV4-1	TRBJ2-1	many	CASGAVRQFF	TGCGCCAGCGGTGCCGTTAGGCAGTTCTTC
NA	TRBV7-2	TRBJ2-3	many	CASSLDRGDTQYF	TGTGCCAGCAGCTTGGACCGTGGAGATACGCAGTATTTT
TRBD2	TRBV10-3	TRBJ2-3	many	CAISGGGAGDTQYF	TGTGCCATCAGTGGCGGGGGGGCTGGAGATACGCAGTATTTT
TRBD1	TRBV4-2	TRBJ2-2	many	CASSPDRGSGELFF	TGTGCCAGCAGCCCGGACAGGGGGAGCGGGGAGCTGTTTTTT
NA	TRBV5-1	TRBJ1-1	NA	CASSYGTSSTEAFF	TGCGCCAGCAGTTACGGGACCAGCTCCACTGAAGCTTTCTTT
TRBD2	TRBV4-2	TRBJ2-3	few	CASSALGRGGGDTQYF	TGTGCCAGCAGCGCCCTAGGGCGGGGGGGCGGAGATACGCAGTATTTT
NA	TRBV12-3/TRBV12-4	TRBJ2-3	many	CASSPRTNTDTQYF	TGTGCCAGCAGTCCGCGGACCAACACAGATACGCAGTATTTT
NA	TRBV15	TRBJ2-4	NA	CATSRRSSGYRAFTKNIQYF	TGTGCCACCAGCAGACGCTCATCGGGATATAGGGCGTTTACCAAAAACATTCAGTACTTC
NA	TRBV5-1	TRBJ1-5	NA	CASSLEGFAQPQHF	TGCGCCAGCAGCTTGGAGGGGTTCGCTCAGCCCCAGCATTTT
TRBD2	TRBV7-6	TRBJ2-3	few	CASSVRLAGDTDTQYF	TGTGCCAGCAGCGTAAGACTAGCGGGAGACACAGATACGCAGTATTTT
NA	TRBV15	TRBJ2-7	many	CATSSRDGPYEQYF	TGTGCCACCAGCAGCAGGGACGGTCCCTACGAGCAGTACTTC
TRBD2	TRBV7-9	TRBJ2-3	many	CASSLLAGGATDTQYF	TGTGCCAGCAGCCTCTTAGCGGGGGGCGCCACAGATACGCAGTATTTT
NA	TRBV15	TRBJ2-7	few	CATSTRTTYEQYF	TGTGCCACCAGCACGCGCACCACCTACGAGCAGTACTTC
TRBD1	TRBV4-3	TRBJ1-2	NA	CASSLTGTGVGYTF	TGCGCCAGCAGCCTCACCGGGACAGGGGTTGGCTACACCTTC
TRBD1	TRBV6-6	TRBJ1-5	many	CASSSQDRVQPQHF	TGTGCCAGCAGTTCCCAGGACAGGGTACAGCCCCAGCATTTT
NA	TRBV5-6	TRBJ1-5	many	CASSLLGGARRDQPQHF	TGTGCCAGCAGCTTGCTTGGAGGGGCCAGGCGGGACCAGCCCCAGCATTTT
NA	TRBV7-2	TRBJ2-7	many	CASSLAGLSTYEQYF	TGTGCCAGCAGCTTAGCGGGACTGAGCACCTACGAGCAGTACTTC
NA	TRBV7-2	TRBJ1-1	few	CASSSRWFGGTEAFF	TGTGCCAGCAGCTCCCGTTGGTTCGGGGGAACTGAAGCTTTCTTT
TRBD2	TRBV13	TRBJ2-1	NA	CASSLETSGGAWNEQFF	TGTGCCAGCAGCTTAGAAACTTCGGGGGGGGCATGGAATGAGCAGTTCTTC
NA	TRBV6-2/TRBV6-3	TRBJ2-6	NA	CASSYAGAENVLTF	TGTGCCAGCAGTTACGCAGGGGCGGAAAACGTCCTGACTTTC
NA	TRBV30	TRBJ1-6	many	CAWSEGLESPLHF	TGTGCCTGGAGTGAGGGTTTAGAATCACCCCTCCACTTT
NA	TRBV13	TRBJ2-7	few	CASSASGGMLYEQYF	TGTGCCAGCAGCGCATCGGGTGGAATGCTCTACGAGCAGTACTTC
TRBD1	TRBV3-1	TRBJ1-6	few	CASGRDRTNSPLHF	TGTGCCAGCGGCCGGGACAGGACAAATTCACCCCTCCACTTT
NA	TRBV12-3/TRBV12-4	TRBJ2-3	many	CASSLIAPDTQYF	TGTGCCAGCAGTTTAATAGCTCCGGATACGCAGTATTTT
NA	TRBV20-1	TRBJ2-7	many	CSARDPAGVSYEQYF	TGCAGTGCTAGAGACCCCGCAGGGGTGTCCTACGAGCAGTACTTC
NA	TRBV20-1	TRBJ1-1	few	CSARFSTGNTEAFF	TGCAGTGCTAGATTCTCGACTGGGAACACTGAAGCTTTCTTT
NA	TRBV10-3	TRBJ2-2	many	CAISEGGELFF	TGTGCCATCAGCGAGGGCGGGGAGCTGTTTTTT
NA	TRBV28	TRBJ1-1	many	CASSSGSEAFF	TGTGCCAGCAGTTCCGGGAGTGAAGCTTTCTTT
TRBD1	TRBV19	TRBJ2-5	NA	CASSEGTGETQYF	TGTGCCAGTAGTGAAGGGACAGGAGAGACCCAGTACTTC
NA	TRBV19	TRBJ2-1	NA	CASSIQYNEQFF	TGTGCCAGTAGTATTCAGTACAATGAGCAGTTCTTC
NA	TRBV6-2/TRBV6-3	TRBJ1-2	NA	CASSYSGPRDGYTF	TGTGCCAGCAGTTACTCGGGTCCGAGAGATGGCTACACCTTC
TRBD1	TRBV5-1	TRBJ1-6	many	CASSLEGTGGSPLHF	TGCGCCAGCAGCTTGGAAGGGACAGGGGGTTCACCCCTCCACTTT
NA	TRBV18	TRBJ2-7	NA	CASSPNRDGIYEQYF	TGTGCCAGCTCTCCGAACCGGGACGGAATCTACGAGCAGTACTTC
NA	TRBV7-8	TRBJ2-5	few	CASSSGSLQYQETQYF	TGTGCCAGCAGCTCCGGCTCACTTCAGTACCAAGAGACCCAGTACTTC
TRBD2	TRBV5-1	TRBJ2-1	many	CASRVTSGGDEQFF	TGCGCCAGCAGAGTTACTAGCGGGGGCGATGAGCAGTTCTTC
TRBD2	TRBV5-1	TRBJ2-1	many	CASSLDIAGGDEQFF	TGCGCCAGCAGCTTGGATATAGCGGGGGGGGATGAGCAGTTCTTC
NA	TRBV4-1	TRBJ2-1	many	CASSHRARGRAGEQFF	TGCGCCAGCAGCCACAGGGCGCGGGGTAGAGCTGGTGAGCAGTTCTTC
TRBD2	TRBV12-5	TRBJ2-1	few	CASGLAGTSGGASEQFF	TGTGCTAGTGGTTTGGCCGGGACTAGCGGGGGGGCCTCTGAGCAGTTCTTC
NA	TRBV18	TRBJ1-1	few	CASSPRTYNTEAFF	TGTGCCAGCTCACCTAGGACGTATAACACTGAAGCTTTCTTT
TRBD1	TRBV9	TRBJ1-2	many	CASSGTGAGYGYTF	TGTGCCAGCAGCGGCACAGGGGCCGGCTATGGCTACACCTTC
NA	TRBV12-3/TRBV12-4	TRBJ1-4	few	CASSLAGRPEKLFF	TGTGCCAGCAGTTTAGCGGGGAGACCTGAAAAACTGTTTTTT
TRBD2	TRBV20-1	TRBJ2-3	NA	CSGGPGGTQYF	TGCAGTGGTGGCCCGGGGGGTACGCAGTATTTT
TRBD2	TRBV6-5	TRBJ2-3	few	CASSYSSLAGTDTQYF	TGTGCCAGCAGTTACTCGAGTCTAGCGGGCACAGATACGCAGTATTTT